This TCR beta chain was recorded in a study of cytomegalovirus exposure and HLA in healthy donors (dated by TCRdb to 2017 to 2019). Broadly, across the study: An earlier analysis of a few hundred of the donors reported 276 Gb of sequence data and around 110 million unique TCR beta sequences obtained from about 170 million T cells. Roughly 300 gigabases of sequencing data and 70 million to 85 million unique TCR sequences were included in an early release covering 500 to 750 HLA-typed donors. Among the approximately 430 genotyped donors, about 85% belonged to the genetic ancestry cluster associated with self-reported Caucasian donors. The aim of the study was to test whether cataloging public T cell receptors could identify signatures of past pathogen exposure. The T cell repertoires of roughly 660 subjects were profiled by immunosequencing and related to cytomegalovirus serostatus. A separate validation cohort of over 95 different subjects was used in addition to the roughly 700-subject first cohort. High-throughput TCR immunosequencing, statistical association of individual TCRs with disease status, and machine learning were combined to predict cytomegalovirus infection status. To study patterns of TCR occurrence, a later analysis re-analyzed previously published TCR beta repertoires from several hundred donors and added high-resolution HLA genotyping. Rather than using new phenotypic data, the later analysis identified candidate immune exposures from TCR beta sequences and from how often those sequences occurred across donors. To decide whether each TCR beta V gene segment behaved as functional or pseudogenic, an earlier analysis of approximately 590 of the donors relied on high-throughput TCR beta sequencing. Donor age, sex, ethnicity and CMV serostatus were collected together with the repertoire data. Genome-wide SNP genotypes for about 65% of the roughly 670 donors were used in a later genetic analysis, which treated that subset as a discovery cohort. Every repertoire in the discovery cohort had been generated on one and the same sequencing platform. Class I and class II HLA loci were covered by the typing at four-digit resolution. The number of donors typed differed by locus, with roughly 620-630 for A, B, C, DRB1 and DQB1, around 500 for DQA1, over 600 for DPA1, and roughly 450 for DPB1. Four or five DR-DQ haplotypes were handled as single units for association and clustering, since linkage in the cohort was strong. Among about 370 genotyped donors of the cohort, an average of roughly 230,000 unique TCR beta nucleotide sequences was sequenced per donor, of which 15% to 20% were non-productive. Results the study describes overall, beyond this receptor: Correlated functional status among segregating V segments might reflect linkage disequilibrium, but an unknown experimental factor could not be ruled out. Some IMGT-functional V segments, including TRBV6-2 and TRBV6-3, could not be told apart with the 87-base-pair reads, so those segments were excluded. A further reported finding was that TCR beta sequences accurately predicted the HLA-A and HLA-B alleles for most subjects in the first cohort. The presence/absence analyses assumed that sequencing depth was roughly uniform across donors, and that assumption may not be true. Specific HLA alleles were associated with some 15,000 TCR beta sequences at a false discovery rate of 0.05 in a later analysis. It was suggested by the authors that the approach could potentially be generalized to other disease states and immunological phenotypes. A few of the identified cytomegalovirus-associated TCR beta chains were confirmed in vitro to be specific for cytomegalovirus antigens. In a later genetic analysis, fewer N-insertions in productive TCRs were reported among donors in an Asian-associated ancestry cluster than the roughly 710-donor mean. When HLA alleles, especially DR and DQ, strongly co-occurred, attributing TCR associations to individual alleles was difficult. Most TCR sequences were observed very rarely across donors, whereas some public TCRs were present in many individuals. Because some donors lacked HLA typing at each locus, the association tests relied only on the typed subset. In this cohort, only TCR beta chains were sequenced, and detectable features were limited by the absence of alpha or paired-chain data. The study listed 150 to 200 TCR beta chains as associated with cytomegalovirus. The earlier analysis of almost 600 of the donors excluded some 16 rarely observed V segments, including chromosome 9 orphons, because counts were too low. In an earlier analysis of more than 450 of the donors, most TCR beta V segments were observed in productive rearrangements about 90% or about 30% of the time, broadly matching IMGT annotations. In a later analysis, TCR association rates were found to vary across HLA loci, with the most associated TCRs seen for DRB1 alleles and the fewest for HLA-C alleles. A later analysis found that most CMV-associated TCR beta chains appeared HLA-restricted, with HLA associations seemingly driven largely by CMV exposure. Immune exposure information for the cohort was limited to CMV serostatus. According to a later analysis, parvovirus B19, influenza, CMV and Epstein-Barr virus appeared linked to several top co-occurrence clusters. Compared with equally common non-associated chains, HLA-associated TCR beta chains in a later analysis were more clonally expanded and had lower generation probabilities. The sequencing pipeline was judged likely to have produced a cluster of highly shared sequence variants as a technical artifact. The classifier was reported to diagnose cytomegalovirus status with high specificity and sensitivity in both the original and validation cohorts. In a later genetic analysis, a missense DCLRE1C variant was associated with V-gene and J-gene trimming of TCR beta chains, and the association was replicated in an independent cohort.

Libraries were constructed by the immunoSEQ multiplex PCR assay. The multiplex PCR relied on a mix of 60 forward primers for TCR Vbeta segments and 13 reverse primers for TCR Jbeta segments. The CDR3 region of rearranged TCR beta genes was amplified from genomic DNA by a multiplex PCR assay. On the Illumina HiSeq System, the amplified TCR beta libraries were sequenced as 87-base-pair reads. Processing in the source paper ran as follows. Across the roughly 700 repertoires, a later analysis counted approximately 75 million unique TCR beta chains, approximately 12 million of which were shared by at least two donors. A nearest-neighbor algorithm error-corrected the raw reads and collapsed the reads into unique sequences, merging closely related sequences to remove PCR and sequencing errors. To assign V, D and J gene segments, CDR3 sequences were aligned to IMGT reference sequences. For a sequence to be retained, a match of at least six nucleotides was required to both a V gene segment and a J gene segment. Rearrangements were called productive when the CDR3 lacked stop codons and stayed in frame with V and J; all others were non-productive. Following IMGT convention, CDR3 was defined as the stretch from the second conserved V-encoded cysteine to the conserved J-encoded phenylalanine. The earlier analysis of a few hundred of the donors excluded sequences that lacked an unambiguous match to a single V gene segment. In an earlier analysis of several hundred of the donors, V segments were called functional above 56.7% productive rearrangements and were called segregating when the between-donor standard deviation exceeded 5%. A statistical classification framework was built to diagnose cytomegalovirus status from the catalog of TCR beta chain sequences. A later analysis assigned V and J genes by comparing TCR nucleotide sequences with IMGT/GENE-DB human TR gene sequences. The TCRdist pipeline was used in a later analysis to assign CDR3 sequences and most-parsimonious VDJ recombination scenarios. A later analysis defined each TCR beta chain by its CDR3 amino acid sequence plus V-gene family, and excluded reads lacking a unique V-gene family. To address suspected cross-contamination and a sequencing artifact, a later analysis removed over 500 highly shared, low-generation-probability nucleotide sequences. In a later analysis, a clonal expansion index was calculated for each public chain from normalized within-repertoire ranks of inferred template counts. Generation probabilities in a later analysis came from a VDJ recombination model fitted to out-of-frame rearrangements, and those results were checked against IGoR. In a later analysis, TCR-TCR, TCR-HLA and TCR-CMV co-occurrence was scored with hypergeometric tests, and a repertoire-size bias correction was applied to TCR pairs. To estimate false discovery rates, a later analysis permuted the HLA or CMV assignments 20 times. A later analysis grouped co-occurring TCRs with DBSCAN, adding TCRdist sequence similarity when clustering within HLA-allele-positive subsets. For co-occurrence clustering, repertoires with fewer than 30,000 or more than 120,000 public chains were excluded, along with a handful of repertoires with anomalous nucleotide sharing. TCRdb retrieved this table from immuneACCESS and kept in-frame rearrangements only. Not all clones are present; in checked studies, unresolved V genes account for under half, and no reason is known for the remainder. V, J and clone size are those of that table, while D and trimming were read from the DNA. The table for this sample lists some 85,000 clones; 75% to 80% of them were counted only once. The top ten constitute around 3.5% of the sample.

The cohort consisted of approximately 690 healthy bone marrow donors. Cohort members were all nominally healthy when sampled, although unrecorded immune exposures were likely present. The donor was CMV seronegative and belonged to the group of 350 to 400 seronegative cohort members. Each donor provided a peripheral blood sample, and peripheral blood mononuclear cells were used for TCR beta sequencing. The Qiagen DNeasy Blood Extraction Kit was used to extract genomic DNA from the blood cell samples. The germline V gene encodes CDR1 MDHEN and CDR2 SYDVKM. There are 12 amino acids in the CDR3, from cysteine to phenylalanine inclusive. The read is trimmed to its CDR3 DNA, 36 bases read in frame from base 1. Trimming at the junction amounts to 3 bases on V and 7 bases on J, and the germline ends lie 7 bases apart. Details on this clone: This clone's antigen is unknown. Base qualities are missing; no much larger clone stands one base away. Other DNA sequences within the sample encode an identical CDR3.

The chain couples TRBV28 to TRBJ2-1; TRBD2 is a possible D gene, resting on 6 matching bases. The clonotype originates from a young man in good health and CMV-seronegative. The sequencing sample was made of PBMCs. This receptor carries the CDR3 CASSFRGNEQFF. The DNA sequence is TGTGCCAGCAGTTTCCGGGGGAATGAGCAGTTCTTC.